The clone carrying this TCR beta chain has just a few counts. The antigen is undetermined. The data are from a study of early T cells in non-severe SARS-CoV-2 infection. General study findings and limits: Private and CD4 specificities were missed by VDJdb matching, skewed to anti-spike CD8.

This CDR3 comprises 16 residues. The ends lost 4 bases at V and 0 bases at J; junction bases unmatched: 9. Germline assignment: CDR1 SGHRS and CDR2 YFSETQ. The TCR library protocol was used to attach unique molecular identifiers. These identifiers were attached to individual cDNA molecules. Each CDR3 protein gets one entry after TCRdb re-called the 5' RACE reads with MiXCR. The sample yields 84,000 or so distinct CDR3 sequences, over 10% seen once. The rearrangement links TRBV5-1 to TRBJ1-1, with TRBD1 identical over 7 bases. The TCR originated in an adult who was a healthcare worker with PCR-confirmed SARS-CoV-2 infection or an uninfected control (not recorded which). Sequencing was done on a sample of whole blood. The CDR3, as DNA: TGCGCCAGCAGCCCCCTAGACAGGGATTTGAACACTGAAGCTTTCTTT. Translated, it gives CASSPLDRDLNTEAFF.